This T cell receptor (beta chain) was documented in a study of regulatory T cells in long-lasting Graves disease. Study outcomes and limitations: Persistent patients had a count of shared public clonotypes (2,741) that exceeded that of new patients (966).

CDR3-region Arm-PCR and iRepertoire HTBI primers produced the TCR beta libraries. MiXCR was run by TCRdb on the multiplex PCR reads, yielding one entry per CDR3 protein. Of about 360,000 distinct CDR3 sequences in the sample, around 15% were seen once. Time point here: newly diagnosed GD, antithyroid drugs for less than 3 months. PBMCs were the source of the RNA used for TCR sequencing. The peripheral blood volume drawn was roughly 8.7 milliliters, and it was collected into EDTA tubes. About this clonotype: Its antigen is still unknown.

The CDR3 contains 15 residues. The trim removed 5 bases at V and 1 base at J, leaving 3 bases unmatched. Germline V lookup: CDR1 SNHLY, CDR2 FYNNEI. These data also featured in a second study, about T cells in Graves' hyperthyroidism and ophthalmopathy. From that paper: Using 13 V-J features, a model discriminated ophthalmopathy from stable hyperthyroidism.

This chain joins TRBV2 and TRBJ2-5, with 11 nucleotides matching TRBD2. Sequences were derived from peripheral blood mononuclear cells (PBMCs), sampled at new diagnosis, from a patient treated with antithyroid drugs. This sequence originates from a woman aged 18-29 years with Graves disease. The DNA for the CDR3 is TGTGCCAGCAGTCCTAGCGGGGGGATCCAAGAGACCCAGTACTTC. Translated: CASSPSGGIQETQYF. Complete variable domain (other parts from reference TRBV2 and TRBJ2-5): EPEVTQTPSHQVTQMGQEVILRCVPISNHLYFYWYRQILGQKVEFLVSFYNNEISEKSEIFDDQFSVERPDGSNFTLKIRSTKLEDSAMYFCASSPSGGIQETQYFGPGTRLLVL.